The sequence of this T cell receptor beta chain was determined in a study of blood T cells in healthy people across ages. V lost 5 bases to trimming and J lost 6 bases, with 8 bases between them. This CDR3 region has 11 residues. A note on this clonotype: Its cognate antigen is unknown.

The use of a sample-barcoded 5' primer and a J-beta primer mix characterized a second PCR of roughly 6 to 11 cycles. TCRdb independently ran MiXCR on the 5' RACE reads; one entry per CDR3 protein. The sample yields over a million distinct CDR3 sequences, under 30% seen once. The people who gave samples were healthy Caucasians from Russia, aged roughly 6 to 100. Study results and caveats: No one knew whether donors had CMV, which possibly confounded expanded clonotype changes.

This sample was shared with a second study, whose subject was T cells of mothers and their children. That report adds: Nine systemically healthy Caucasian donors: three mothers, six children. All extracted RNA went into cDNA synthesis, 1.5 ug per 15 ul.

The chain links TRBV12-3 or TRBV12-4 to TRBJ2-7, with D unclear. The clonotype originates from a girl under 10 years old in good health. Sequencing was performed on blood. CDR3 bases: TGTGCCAGCAGTGGTGCTCGCGAGCAGTACTTC. It codes for CASSGAREQYF.